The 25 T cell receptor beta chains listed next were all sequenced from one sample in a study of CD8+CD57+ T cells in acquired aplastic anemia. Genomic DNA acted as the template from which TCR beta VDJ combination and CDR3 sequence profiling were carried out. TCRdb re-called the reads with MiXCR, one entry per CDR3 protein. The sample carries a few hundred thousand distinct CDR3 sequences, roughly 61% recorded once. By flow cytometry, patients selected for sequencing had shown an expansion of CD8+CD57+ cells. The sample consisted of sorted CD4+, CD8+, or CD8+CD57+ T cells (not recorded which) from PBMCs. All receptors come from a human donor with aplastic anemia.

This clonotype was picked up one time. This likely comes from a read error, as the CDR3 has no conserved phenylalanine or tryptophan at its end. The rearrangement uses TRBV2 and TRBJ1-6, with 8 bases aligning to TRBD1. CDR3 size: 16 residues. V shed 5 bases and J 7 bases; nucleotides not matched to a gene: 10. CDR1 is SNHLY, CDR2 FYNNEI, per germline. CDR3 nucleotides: TGTGCCAGCAGTCTCGACAGGGGAGTGGGGAATTCACCCCTCCACTCT. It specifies CASSLDRGVGNSPLHS.

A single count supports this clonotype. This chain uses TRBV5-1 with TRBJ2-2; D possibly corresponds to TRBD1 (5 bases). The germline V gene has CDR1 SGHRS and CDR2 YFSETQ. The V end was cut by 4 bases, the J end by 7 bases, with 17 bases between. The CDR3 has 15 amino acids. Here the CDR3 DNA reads TGCGCCAGCAGCCATCTCTCTGGGGCCGGCGGGGAGCTGTTTTTT. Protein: CASSHLSGAGGELFF.

This CDR3 reads CASSDRSGTALQRTIYF. CDR3 nucleotide sequence: TGTGCCAGCAGCGACCGATCCGGGACGGCACTCCAGCGCACCATATATTTT. The V and J genes are TRBV9 and TRBJ1-3, with a weak D call TRBD1 (5 bases). V was cut by 3 bases and J by 9 bases, with 25 bases left in between. This CDR3 has 17 amino acids. The germline V gene has CDR1 SGDLS and CDR2 YYNGEE.

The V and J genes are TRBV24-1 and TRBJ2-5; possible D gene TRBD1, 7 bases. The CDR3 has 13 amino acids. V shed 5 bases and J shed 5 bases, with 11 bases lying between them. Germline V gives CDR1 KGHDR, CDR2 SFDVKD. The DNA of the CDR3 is TGTGCCACCAGTGGTCCAGGGGGGGAGACCCAGTACTTC. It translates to CATSGPGGETQYF.

The CDR3 loop is CASSFSGGSEETQYF. CDR3 DNA sequence: TGTGCCAGCAGCTTTAGCGGGGGGTCAGAGGAGACCCAGTACTTC. The rearrangement joins TRBV7-3 to TRBJ2-5, with 10 bases fitting TRBD2. CDR3 length: 15 residues. Germline CDR1 SGHTA, CDR2 FQGTGA. V was pared by 3 bases and J by 5 bases, with 6 bases of the junction left unmatched. The full variable domain, completed using reference TRBV7-3 and TRBJ2-5, is GAGVSQTPSNKVTEKGKYVELRCDPISGHTALYWYRQSLGQGPEFLIYFQGTGAADDSGLPNDRFFAVRPEGSVSTLKIQRTERGDSAVYLCASSFSGGSEETQYFGPGTRLLVL.

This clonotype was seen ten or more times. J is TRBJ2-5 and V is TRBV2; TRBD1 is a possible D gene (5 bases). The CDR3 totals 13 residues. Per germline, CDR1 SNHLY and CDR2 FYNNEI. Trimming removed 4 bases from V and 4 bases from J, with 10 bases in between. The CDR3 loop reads CASSVGLVETQYF. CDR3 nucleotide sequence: TGTGCCAGCAGTGTGGGGCTAGTAGAGACCCAGTACTTC.

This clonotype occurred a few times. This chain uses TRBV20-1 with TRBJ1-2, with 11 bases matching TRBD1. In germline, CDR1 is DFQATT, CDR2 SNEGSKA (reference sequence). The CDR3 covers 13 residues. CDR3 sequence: CSVAGQGAYGYTF. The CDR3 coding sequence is TGCAGCGTTGCCGGACAGGGGGCCTATGGCTACACCTTC.

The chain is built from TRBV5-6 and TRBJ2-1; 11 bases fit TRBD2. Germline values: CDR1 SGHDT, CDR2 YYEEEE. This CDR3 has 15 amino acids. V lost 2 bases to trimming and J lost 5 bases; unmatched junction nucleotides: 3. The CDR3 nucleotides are TGTGCCAGCAGCTTAGTAGCGGGGGGGCACAATGAGCAGTTCTTC. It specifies CASSLVAGGHNEQFF.

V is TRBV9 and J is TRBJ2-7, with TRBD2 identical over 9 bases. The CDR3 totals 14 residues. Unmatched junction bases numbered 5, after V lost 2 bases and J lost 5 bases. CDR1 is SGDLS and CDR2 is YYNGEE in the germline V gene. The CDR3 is CASSVASGNNEQYF. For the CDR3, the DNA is TGTGCCAGCAGCGTGGCTAGCGGGAACAACGAGCAGTACTTC.

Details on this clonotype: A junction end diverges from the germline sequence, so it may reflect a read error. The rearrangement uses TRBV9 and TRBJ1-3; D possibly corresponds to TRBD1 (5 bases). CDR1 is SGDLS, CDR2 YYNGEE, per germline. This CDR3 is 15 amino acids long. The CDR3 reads CASSAGHSSGNTICF. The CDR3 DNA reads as TGTGCCAGCAGCGCAGGACATAGCTCTGGAAACACCATATGTTTT.

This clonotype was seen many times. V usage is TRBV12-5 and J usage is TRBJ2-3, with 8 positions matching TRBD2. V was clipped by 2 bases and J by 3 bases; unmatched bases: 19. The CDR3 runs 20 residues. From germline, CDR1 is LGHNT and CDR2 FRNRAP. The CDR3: CASGLIMGSGETIWTDTQYF. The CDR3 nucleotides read TGTGCTAGTGGTTTGATTATGGGTAGCGGGGAGACTATATGGACAGATACGCAGTATTTT.

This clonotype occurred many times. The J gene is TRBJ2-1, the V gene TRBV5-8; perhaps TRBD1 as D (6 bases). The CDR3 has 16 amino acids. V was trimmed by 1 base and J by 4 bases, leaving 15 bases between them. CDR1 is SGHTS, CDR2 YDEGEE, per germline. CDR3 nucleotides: TGTGCCAGCAGCTTGTTGGCCGGGACACATTACAATGAGCAGTTCTTC. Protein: CASSLLAGTHYNEQFF.

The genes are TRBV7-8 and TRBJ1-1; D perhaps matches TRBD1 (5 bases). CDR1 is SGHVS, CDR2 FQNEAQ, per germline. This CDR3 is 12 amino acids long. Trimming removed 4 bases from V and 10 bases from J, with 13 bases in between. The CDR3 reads CASSSGGGLAFF. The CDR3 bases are TGTGCCAGCAGCTCCGGGGGTGGATTAGCTTTCTTT.

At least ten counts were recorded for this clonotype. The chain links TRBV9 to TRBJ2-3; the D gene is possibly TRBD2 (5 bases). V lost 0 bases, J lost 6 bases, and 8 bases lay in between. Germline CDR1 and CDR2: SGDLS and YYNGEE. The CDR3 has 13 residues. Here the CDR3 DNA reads TGTGCCAGCAGCGTAGTACTAGGGGATACGCAGTATTTT. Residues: CASSVVLGDTQYF.

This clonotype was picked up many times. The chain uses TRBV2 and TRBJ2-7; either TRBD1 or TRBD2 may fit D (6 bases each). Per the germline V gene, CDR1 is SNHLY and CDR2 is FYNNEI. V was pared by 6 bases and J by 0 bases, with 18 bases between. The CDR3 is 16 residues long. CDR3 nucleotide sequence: TGTGCCAGCAGCGTACAGGGACTGGGGACCTCCTACGAGCAGTACTTC. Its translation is CASSVQGLGTSYEQYF.

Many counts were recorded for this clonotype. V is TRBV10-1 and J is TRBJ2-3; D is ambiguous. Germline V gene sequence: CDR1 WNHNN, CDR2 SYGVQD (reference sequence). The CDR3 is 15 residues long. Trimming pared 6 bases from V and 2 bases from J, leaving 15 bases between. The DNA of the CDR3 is TGCGCCAGCAGCGAGCAGTCCCTAAACACAGATACGCAGTATTTT. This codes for CASSEQSLNTDTQYF.

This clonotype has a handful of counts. CDR3 sequence: CASSLLVDRVYSTDTQYF. The CDR3 nucleotides read TGCGCCAGCAGCCTTCTCGTCGACAGGGTCTATAGCACAGATACGCAGTATTTT. The chain has TRBV5-1 and TRBJ2-3, with 7 nucleotides matching TRBD1. Trimming removed 4 bases from V and 0 bases from J; junction bases left unmatched: 14. Germline values: CDR1 SGHRS, CDR2 YFSETQ. The CDR3 runs 18 residues.

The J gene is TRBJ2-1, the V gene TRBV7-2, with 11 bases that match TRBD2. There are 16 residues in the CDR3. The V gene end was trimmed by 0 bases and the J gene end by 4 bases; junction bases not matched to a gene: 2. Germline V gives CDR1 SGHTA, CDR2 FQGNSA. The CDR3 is CASSLAGTSGYNEQFF. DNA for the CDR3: TGTGCCAGCAGCTTAGCCGGGACTAGCGGATACAATGAGCAGTTCTTC.

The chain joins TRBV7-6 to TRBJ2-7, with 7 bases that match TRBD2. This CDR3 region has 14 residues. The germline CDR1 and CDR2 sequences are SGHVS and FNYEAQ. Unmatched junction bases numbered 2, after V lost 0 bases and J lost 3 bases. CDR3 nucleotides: TGTGCCAGCAGCTTAGCGCCTAGCGGCTACGAGCAGTACTTC. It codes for CASSLAPSGYEQYF.

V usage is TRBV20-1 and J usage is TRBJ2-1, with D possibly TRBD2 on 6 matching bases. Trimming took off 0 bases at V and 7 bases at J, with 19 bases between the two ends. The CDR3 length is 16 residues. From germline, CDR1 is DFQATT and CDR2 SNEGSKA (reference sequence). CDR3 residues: CSARDLAGSDLNEQFF. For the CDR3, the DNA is TGCAGTGCTAGAGATCTTGCGGGGTCTGACTTAAATGAGCAGTTCTTC.

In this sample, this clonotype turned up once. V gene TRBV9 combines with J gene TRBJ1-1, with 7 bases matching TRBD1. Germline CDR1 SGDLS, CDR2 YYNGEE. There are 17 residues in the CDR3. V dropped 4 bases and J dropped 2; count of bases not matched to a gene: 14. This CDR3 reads CASSIDSTGQRNTEAFF. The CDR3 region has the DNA TGTGCCAGCAGCATAGACTCTACGGGACAGAGAAACACTGAAGCTTTCTTT.

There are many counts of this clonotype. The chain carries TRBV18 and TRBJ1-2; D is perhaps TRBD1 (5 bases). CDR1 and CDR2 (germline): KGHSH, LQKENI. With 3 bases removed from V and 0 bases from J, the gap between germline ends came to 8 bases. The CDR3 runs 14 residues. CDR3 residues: CASSPGRANYGYTF. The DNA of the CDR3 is TGTGCCAGCTCACCGGGCAGGGCTAACTATGGCTACACCTTC.

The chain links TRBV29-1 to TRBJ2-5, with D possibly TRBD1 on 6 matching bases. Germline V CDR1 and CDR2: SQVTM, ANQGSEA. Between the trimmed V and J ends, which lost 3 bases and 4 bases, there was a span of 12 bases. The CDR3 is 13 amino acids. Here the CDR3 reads CSVDAVQGETQYF. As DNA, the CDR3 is TGCAGCGTTGACGCGGTACAGGGAGAGACCCAGTACTTC. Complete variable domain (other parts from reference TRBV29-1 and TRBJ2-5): SAVISQKPSRDICQRGTSLTIQCQVDSQVTMMFWYRQQPGQSLTLIATANQGSEATYESGFVIDKFPISRPNLTFSTLTVSNMSPEDSSIYLCSVDAVQGETQYFGPGTRLLVL.

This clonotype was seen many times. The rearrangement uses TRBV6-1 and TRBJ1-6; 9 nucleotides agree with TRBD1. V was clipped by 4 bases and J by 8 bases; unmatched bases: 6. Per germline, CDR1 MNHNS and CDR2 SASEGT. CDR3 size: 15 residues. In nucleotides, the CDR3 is TGTGCCAGCAGTGGGGTGGGACAGGGTCATTCACCCCTCCACTTT. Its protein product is CASSGVGQGHSPLHF.

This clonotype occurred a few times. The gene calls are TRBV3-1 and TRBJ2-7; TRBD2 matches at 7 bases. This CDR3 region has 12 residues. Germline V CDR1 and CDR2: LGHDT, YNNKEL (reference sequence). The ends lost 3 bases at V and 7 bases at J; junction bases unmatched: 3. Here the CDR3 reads CASSQAAGEQYF. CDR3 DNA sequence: TGTGCCAGCAGCCAGGCAGCGGGGGAGCAGTACTTC.